These 4 T cell receptor beta chains were all obtained from the same sample, sequenced in a study of T cell responses to AZD1222 COVID-19 vaccine. Only in-frame clones appear in the TCRdb table, and some are missing; sequencing was by immunoSEQ multiplex PCR. The profile shows approximately 100,000 clones, roughly nine tenths of them singletons. Sequences were derived from peripheral blood, sampled 28 days after the second AZD1222 dose. The receptors derive from an adult who received the AZD1222 COVID-19 vaccine.

J is TRBJ1-5 and V is TRBV2; the D gene is possibly TRBD1 (5 bases). The germline CDR1 and CDR2 sequences are SNHLY and FYNNEI. The CDR3 has 13 amino acids. V shed 4 bases and J shed 9 bases, with 13 bases lying between them. The DNA for the CDR3 is TGTGCCAGCAGTGGACAGAGGGGAATGCCCCAGCATTTT. It translates to CASSGQRGMPQHF.

This clone came up once. The chain links TRBV5-3 to TRBJ2-7, with 8 bases that match TRBD1. TRBV5-3 is given ORF status, its function remaining uncertain. The CDR3 extends over 18 amino acids. V was pared by 0 bases and J by 9 bases, with 20 bases of the junction left unmatched. The CDR3 here is CARSLVLLPDRDPLWQYF. The CDR3, as DNA: TGTGCCAGAAGCTTGGTACTCCTCCCGGACAGGGATCCCCTCTGGCAGTACTTC.

The J gene is TRBJ1-4, the V gene TRBV12-3 or TRBV12-4; D gene ambiguous. CDR3 length: 13 residues. Trimming took off 2 bases at V and 1 base at J, with 2 bases between the two ends. CDR3 protein: CASSLLTNEKLFF. The CDR3 DNA reads TGTGCCAGCAGTTTACTAACTAATGAAAAACTGTTTTTT.

The CDR3 DNA reads TGCGCCAGCAGTGAAAGGGTCGGGAACAATGAGCAGTTCTTC. It translates to CASSERVGNNEQFF. The rearrangement links TRBV10-1 to TRBJ2-1; perhaps TRBD2 as D (5 bases). The CDR3 consists of 14 residues. With 3 bases removed from V and 5 bases from J, the gap between germline ends came to 11 bases. Germline V lookup: CDR1 WNHNN, CDR2 SYGVQD (reference sequence).